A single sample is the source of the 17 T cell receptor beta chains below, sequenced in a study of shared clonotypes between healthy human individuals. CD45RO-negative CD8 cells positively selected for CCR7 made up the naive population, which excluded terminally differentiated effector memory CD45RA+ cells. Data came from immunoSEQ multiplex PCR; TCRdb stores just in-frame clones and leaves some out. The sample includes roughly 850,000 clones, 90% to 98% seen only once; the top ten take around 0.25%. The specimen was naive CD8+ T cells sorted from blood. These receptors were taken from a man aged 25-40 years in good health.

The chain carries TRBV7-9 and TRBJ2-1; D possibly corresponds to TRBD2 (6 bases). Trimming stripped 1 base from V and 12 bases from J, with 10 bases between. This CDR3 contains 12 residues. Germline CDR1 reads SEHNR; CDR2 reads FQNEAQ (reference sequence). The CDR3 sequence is CASSLVGSGQFF. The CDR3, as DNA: TGTGCCAGCAGCTTAGTCGGGAGCGGGCAGTTCTTC.

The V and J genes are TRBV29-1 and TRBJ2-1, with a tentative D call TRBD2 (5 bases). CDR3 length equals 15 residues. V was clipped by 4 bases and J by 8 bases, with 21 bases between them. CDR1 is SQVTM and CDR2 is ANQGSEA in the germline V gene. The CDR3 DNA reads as TGCAGCGTTGTCGTGGCTAGCCGGTCGGGTGATGAGCAGTTCTTC. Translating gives CSVVVASRSGDEQFF.

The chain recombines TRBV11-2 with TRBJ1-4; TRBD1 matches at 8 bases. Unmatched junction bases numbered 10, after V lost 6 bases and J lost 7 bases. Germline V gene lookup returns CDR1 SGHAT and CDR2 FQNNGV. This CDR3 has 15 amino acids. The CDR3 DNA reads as TGTGCCAGCAGTTCGACAGGGGTTCAGGGTGAAAAACTGTTTTTT. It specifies CASSSTGVQGEKLFF.

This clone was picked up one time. CDR3 bases: TGTGCCAGCAGCTTTGGGACAGGGGACACTGAAGCTTTCTTT. It specifies CASSFGTGDTEAFF. The chain uses TRBV7-9 and TRBJ1-1; the match to TRBD1 covers 10 bases. The ends lost 3 bases at V and 3 bases at J; junction bases unmatched: 1. The length of the CDR3 is 14 residues. Germline V lookup: CDR1 SEHNR, CDR2 FQNEAQ (reference sequence).

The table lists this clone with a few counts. The CDR3 sequence: CASSLAEDFPSTDTQYF. CDR3 bases: TGTGCCAGCAGCTTAGCTGAGGACTTTCCTAGCACAGATACGCAGTATTTT. This rearrangement joins TRBV7-9 to TRBJ2-3, with D perhaps TRBD2 (5 bases). Germline lookup yields CDR1 SEHNR and CDR2 FQNEAQ (reference sequence). V was clipped by 0 bases and J by 0 bases, with 13 bases between them. CDR3 length equals 17 residues. The full variable domain, its missing parts supplied by reference TRBV7-9 and TRBJ2-3, is DTGVSQNPRHKITKRGQNVTFRCDPISEHNRLYWYRQTLGQGPEFLTYFQNEAQLEKSRLLSDRFSAERPKGSFSTLEIQRTEQGDSAMYLCASSLAEDFPSTDTQYFGPGTRLTVL.

The CDR3: CASQGPTREAANTGELFF. CDR3 DNA sequence: TGCGCCAGCCAGGGGCCCACTAGGGAGGCCGCGAACACCGGGGAGCTGTTTTTT. The V call is TRBV10-1, the J call TRBJ2-2; D is tentatively TRBD1 or TRBD2 (6 bases each). The CDR3 length is 18 residues. Trimming stripped 8 bases from V and 0 bases from J, with 22 bases between. CDR1 is WNHNN, CDR2 SYGVQD, per germline (reference sequence).

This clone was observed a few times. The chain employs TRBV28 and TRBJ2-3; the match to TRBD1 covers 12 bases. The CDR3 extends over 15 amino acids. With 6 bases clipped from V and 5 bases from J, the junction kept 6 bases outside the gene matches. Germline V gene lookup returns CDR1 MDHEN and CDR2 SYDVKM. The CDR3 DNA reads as TGTGCCAGCAGCCGGGGACAGGGGGCCGGAGATACGCAGTATTTT. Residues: CASSRGQGAGDTQYF.

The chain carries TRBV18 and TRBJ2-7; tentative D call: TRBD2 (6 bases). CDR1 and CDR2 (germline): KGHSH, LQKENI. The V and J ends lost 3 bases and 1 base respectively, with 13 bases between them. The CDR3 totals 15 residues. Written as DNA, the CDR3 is TGTGCCAGCTCACCGCGGGGCCGAGGGTCCTACGAGCAGTACTTC. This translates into CASSPRGRGSYEQYF.

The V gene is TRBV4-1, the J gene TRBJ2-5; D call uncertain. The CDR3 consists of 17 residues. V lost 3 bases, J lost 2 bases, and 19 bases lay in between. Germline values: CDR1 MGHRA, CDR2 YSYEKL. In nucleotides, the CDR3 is TGCGCCAGCAGCCATGAGGAGAGGTCCATCTCTCAAGAGACCCAGTACTTC. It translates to CASSHEERSISQETQYF.

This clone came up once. CDR3 sequence: CASSLRSSGYEQYF. In DNA form, the CDR3 reads TGTGCCAGCAGCTTACGGTCTAGCGGTTACGAGCAGTACTTC. The rearrangement joins TRBV13 to TRBJ2-7; TRBD2 aligns across 7 bases. This CDR3 has 14 amino acids. The V gene end was trimmed by 2 bases and the J gene end by 4 bases; junction bases not matched to a gene: 5. Per germline, CDR1 PRHDT and CDR2 FYEKMQ (reference sequence).

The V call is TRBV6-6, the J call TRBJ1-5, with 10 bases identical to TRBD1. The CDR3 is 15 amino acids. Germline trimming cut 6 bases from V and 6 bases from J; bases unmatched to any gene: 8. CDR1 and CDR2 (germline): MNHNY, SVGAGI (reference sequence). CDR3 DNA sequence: TGTGCCAGCAGATCCGGGACAGGGGAAGTTCAGCCCCAGCATTTT. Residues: CASRSGTGEVQPQHF.

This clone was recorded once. The CDR3 nucleotides are TGCGCCAGCAGTGAAGGGGCGGGACCTACCTACGAGCAGTACTTC. Amino acids: CASSEGAGPTYEQYF. The V and J genes are TRBV10-2 and TRBJ2-7, with D maybe TRBD2 (6 bases). Germline V lookup: CDR1 WSHSY, CDR2 SAAADI. V lost 3 bases, J lost 2 bases, and 14 bases lay in between. This CDR3 region has 15 residues.

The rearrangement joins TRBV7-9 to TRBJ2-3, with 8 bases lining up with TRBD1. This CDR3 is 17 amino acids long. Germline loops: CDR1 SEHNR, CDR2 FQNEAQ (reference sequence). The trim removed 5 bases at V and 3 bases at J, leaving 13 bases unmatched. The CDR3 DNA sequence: TGTGCCAGCAGCGCACAACCGGGACAGGTGGGAACAGATACGCAGTATTTT. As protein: CASSAQPGQVGTDTQYF.

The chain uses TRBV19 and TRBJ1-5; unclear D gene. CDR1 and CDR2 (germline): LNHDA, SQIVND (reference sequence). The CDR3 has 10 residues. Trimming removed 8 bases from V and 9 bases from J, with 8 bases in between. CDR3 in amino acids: CASGGWPQHF. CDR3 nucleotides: TGTGCCAGTGGCGGATGGCCCCAGCATTTT.

Here the CDR3 DNA reads TGTGCCAGCAGCCAGGAATGGACTAGCGGGAGCACAGATACGCAGTATTTT. The encoded protein is CASSQEWTSGSTDTQYF. The chain has TRBV4-2 and TRBJ2-3; 11 bases match TRBD2. Per the germline V gene, CDR1 is LGHNA and CDR2 is YNFKEQ. Losses at the gene ends were 3 bases for V and 0 bases for J; bases not matched to a gene: 5. The CDR3 is 17 amino acids.

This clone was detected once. In DNA form, the CDR3 reads TGTGCCAGCAGCCAAGGATGGGCTGGCGCCTACGAGCAGTACTTC. This codes for CASSQGWAGAYEQYF. V gene TRBV14 combines with J gene TRBJ2-7; no clear D gene. Germline V gene lookup returns CDR1 SGHDN and CDR2 FVKESK. The CDR3 is made up of 15 amino acids. Trimming took 1 base from V and 2 from J, leaving 12 bases between them.

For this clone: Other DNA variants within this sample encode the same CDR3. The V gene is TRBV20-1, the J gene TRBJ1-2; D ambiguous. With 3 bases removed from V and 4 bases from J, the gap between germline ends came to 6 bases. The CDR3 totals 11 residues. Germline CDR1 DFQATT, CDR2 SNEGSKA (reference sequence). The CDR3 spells CSARAGYGYTF. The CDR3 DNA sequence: TGCAGTGCTAGGGCTGGCTATGGCTACACCTTC.